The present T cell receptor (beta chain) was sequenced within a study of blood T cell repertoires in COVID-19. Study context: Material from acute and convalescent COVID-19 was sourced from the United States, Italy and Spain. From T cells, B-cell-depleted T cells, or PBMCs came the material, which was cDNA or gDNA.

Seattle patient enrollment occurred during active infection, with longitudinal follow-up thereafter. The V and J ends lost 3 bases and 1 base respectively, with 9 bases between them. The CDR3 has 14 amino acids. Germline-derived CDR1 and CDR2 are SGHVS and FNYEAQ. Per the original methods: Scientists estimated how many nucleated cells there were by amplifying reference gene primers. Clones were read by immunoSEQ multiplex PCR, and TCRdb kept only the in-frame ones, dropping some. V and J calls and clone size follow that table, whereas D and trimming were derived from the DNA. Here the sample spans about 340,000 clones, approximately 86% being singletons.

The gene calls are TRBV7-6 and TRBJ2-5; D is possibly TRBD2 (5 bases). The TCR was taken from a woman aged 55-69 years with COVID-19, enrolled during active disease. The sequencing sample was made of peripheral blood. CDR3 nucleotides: TGTGCCAGCAGCTTTGCCGGGGTCCAAGAGACCCAGTACTTC. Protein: CASSFAGVQETQYF. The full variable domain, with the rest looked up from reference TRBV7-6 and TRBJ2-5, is GAGVSQSPRYKVTKRGQDVALRCDPISGHVSLYWYRQALGQGPEFLTYFNYEAQQDKSGLPNDRFSAERPEGSISTLTIQRTEQRDSAMYRCASSFAGVQETQYFGPGTRLLVL.